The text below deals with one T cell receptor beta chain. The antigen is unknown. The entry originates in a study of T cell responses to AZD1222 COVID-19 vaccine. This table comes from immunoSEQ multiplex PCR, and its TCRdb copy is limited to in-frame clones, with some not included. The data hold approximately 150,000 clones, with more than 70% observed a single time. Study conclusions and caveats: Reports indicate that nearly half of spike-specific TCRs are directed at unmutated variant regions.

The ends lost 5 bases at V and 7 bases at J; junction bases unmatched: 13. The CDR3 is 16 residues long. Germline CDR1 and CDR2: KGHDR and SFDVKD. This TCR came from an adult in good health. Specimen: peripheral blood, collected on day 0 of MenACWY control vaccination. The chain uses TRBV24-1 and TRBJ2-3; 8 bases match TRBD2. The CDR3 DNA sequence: TGTGCCACCAGTGCACTCCTAGCGGGTTGGGCTCATACGCAGTATTTT. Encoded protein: CATSALLAGWAHTQYF.